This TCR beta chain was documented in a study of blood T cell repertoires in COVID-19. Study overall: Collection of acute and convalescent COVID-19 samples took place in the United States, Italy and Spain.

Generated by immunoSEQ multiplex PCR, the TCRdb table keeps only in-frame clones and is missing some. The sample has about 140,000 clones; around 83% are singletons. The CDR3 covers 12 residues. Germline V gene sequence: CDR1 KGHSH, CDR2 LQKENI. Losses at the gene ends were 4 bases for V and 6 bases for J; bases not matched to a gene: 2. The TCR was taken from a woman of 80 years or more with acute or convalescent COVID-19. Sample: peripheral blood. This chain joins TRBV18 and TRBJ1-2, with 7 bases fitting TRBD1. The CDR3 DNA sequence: TGTGCCAGCTCACTCGACAGGGATGGCTACACCTTC. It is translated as CASSLDRDGYTF.